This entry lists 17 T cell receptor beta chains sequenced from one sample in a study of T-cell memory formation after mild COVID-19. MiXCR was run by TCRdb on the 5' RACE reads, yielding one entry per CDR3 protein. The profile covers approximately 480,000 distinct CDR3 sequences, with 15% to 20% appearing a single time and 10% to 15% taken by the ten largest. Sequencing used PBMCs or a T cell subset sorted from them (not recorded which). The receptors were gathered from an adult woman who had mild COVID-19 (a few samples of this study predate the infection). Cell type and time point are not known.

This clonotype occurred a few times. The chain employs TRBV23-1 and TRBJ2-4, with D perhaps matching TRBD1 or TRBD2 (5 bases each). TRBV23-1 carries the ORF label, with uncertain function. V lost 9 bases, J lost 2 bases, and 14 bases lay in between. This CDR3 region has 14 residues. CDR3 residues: CASPLGEPKNIQYF. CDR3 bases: TGCGCCAGTCCTTTAGGGGAGCCCAAAAACATTCAGTACTTC.

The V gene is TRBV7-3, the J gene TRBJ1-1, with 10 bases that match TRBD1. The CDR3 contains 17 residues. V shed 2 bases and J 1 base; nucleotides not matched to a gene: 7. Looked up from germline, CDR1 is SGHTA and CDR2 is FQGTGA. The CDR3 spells CASSLLPRTGGNTEAFF. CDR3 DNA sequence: TGTGCCAGCAGCTTACTCCCTCGGACAGGGGGGAACACTGAAGCTTTCTTT.

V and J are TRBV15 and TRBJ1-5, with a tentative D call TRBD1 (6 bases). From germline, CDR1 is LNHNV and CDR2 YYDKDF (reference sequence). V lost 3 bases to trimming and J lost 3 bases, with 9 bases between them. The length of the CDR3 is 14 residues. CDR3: CATSSSGANQPQHF. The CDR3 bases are TGTGCCACCAGCAGCTCAGGGGCCAATCAGCCCCAGCATTTT. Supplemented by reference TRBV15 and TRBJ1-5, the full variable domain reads DAMVIQNPRYQVTQFGKPVTLSCSQTLNHNVMYWYQQKSSQAPKLLFHYYDKDFNNEADTPDNFQSRRPNTSFCFLDIRSPGLGDTAMYLCATSSSGANQPQHFGDGTRLSIL.

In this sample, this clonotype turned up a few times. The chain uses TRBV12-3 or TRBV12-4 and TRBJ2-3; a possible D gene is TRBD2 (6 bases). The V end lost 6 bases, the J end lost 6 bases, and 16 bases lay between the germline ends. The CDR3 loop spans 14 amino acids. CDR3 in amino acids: CASSHSGPFDTQYF. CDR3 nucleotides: TGTGCCAGCAGCCATAGCGGACCCTTCGATACGCAGTATTTT.

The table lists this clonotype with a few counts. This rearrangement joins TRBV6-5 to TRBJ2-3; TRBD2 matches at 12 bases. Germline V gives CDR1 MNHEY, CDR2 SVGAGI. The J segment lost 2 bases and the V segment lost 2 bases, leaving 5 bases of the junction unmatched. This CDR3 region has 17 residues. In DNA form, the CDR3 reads TGTGCCAGCAGTTACCGCACTAGCGGGGGGTCCACAGATACGCAGTATTTT. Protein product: CASSYRTSGGSTDTQYF.

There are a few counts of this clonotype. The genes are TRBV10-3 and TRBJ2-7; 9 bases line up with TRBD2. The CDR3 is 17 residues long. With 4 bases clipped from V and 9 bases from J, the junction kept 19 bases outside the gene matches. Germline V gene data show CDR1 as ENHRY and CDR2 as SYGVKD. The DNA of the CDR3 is TGTGCCATCAGTGCACCCGAGACTAGCGGTTCCTCCTTGGGGCAGTACTTC. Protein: CAISAPETSGSSLGQYF.

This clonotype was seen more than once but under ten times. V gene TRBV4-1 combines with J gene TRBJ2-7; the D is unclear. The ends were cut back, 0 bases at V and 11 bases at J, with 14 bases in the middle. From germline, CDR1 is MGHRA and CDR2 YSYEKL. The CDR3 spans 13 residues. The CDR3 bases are TGCGCCAGCAGCCAAGATCCCGGGCAAGCGAAGTACTTC. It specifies CASSQDPGQAKYF.

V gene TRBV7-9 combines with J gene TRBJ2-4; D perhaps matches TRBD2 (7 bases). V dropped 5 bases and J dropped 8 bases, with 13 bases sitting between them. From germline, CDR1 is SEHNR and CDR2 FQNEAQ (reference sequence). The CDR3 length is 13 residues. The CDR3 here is CASSREEGDIQYF. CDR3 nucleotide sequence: TGTGCCAGCAGCCGGGAGGAGGGGGACATTCAGTACTTC. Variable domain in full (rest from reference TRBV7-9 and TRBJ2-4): DTGVSQNPRHKITKRGQNVTFRCDPISEHNRLYWYRQTLGQGPEFLTYFQNEAQLEKSRLLSDRFSAERPKGSFSTLEIQRTEQGDSAMYLCASSREEGDIQYFGAGTRLSVL.

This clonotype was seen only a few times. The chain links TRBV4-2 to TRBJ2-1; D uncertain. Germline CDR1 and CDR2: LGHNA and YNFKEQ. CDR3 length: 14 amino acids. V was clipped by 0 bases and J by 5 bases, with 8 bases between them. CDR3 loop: CASSQESADNEQFF. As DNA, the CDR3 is TGTGCCAGCAGCCAAGAATCCGCGGACAATGAGCAGTTCTTC.

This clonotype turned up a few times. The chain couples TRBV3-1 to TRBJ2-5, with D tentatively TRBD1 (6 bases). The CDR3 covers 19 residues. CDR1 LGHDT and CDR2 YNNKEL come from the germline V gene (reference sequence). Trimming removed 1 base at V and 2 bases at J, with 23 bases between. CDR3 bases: TGTGCCAGCAGCCAAGGTCTCGGTCCCTATTTAGGGGGACAAGAGACCCAGTACTTC. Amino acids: CASSQGLGPYLGGQETQYF.

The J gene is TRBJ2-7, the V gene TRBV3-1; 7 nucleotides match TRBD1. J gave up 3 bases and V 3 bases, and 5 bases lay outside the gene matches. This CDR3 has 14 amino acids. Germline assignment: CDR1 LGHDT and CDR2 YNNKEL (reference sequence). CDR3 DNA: TGTGCCAGCAGCCACGGGACAGTTTACTACGAGCAGTACTTC. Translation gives CASSHGTVYYEQYF.

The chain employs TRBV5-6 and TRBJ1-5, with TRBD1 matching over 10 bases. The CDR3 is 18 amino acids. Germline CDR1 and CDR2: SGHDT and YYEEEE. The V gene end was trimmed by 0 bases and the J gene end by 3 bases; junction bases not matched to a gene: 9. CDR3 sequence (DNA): TGTGCCAGCAGCTTGGCCTTGACAGGGGGCTCCCTCAATCAGCCCCAGCATTTT. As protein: CASSLALTGGSLNQPQHF.

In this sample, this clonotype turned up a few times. The CDR3 region is CATSDFSTGVLDTGELFF. The CDR3 DNA sequence: TGTGCCACCAGTGATTTCTCCACAGGGGTCCTGGACACCGGGGAGCTGTTTTTT. V and J are TRBV24-1 and TRBJ2-2; TRBD1 matches 7 bases. V shed 1 base, J shed 3 bases, and the junction held 10 bases outside the gene matches. CDR3 length: 18 amino acids. Germline V lookup: CDR1 KGHDR, CDR2 SFDVKD.

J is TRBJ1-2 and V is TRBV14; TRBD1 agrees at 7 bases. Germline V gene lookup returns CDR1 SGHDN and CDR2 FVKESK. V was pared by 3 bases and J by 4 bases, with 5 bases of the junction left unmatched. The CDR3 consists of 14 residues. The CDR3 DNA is TGTGCCAGCAGCCATCAGACAGGGAGCTATGGCTACACCTTC. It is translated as CASSHQTGSYGYTF. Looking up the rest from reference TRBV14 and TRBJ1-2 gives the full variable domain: EAGVTQFPSHSVIEKGQTVTLRCDPISGHDNLYWYRRVMGKEIKFLLHFVKESKQDESGMPNNRFLAERTGGTYSTLKVQPAELEDSGVYFCASSHQTGSYGYTFGSGTRLTVV.

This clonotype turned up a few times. The CDR3 loop reads CASSLGYGGGAYNEQFF. The CDR3 DNA follows: TGCGCCAGCAGCTTGGGATACGGCGGGGGGGCCTACAATGAGCAGTTCTTC. This rearrangement joins TRBV5-1 to TRBJ2-1, with 9 bases fitting TRBD2. J gave up 2 bases and V 0 bases, and 6 bases lay outside the gene matches. The germline V gene encodes CDR1 SGHRS and CDR2 YFSETQ. This CDR3 region has 17 residues.

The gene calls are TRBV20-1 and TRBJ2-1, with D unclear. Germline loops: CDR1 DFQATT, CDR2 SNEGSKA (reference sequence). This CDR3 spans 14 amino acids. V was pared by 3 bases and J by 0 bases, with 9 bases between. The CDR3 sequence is CSARQQISYNEQFF. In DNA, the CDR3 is TGCAGTGCTAGGCAGCAGATCTCCTACAATGAGCAGTTCTTC.

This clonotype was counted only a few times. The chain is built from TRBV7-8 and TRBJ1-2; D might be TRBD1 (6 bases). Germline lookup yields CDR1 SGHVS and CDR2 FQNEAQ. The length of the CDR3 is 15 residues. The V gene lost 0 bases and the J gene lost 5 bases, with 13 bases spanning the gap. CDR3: CASSLAMRTAYGYTF. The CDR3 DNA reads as TGTGCCAGCAGCTTAGCCATGAGGACAGCATATGGCTACACCTTC.